The clone carrying this T cell receptor (beta chain) was recorded a few times. This sample stems from a study of blood T cell repertoires in COVID-19. The table came from immunoSEQ multiplex PCR; TCRdb's copy has only in-frame clones and leaves some out. The table has 150,000 or so clones, around nine tenths seen once. Trimming left V 1 base short and J 6 bases short, with 9 bases between. CDR3 length equals 12 residues. Germline CDR1 GTSNPN, CDR2 SVGIG (reference sequence). Material for sequencing was peripheral blood. The sequence was obtained from a human donor in a cohort sampled during active COVID-19. The rearrangement uses TRBV30 and TRBJ1-2; no clear D. The CDR3 protein is CAWSGGQHGYTF. CDR3 sequence (DNA): TGTGCCTGGAGTGGTGGGCAGCATGGCTACACCTTC.